These 29 T cell receptor beta chains came from one sample sequenced in a study of blood T cell repertoires in COVID-19. Generated by immunoSEQ multiplex PCR, the TCRdb table keeps only in-frame clones and is missing some. Of just over 300,000 clones detected, 87% appear once; the ten largest clones hold more than 8.5%. What was sequenced was PBMCs or T cells enriched from blood (not recorded which). Receptors were obtained from a woman aged 18-29 years who had recovered from COVID-19.

The chain uses TRBV4-3 and TRBJ1-2; 10 nucleotides line up with TRBD1. This CDR3 has 16 amino acids. The V gene end was trimmed by 4 bases and the J gene end by 4 bases; junction bases not matched to a gene: 9. The V gene's germline CDR1 is LGHNA and CDR2 YSLEER. CDR3 protein: CASSPSGQGGIYGYTF. The CDR3 bases are TGCGCCAGCAGCCCCTCCGGACAGGGGGGGATCTATGGCTACACCTTC.

This chain joins TRBV5-4 and TRBJ2-5, with TRBD2 matching over 11 bases. In germline, CDR1 is SGHNT, CDR2 YYREEE (reference sequence). Losses at the gene ends were 5 bases for V and 3 bases for J; bases not matched to a gene: 12. CDR3 length: 17 amino acids. The CDR3 sequence: CASSRALLAGGKETQYF. CDR3 DNA sequence: TGTGCCAGCAGTCGCGCCCTCCTAGCGGGAGGTAAAGAGACCCAGTACTTC. Full variable domain (outside the CDR3, taken from reference TRBV5-4 and TRBJ2-5): ETGVTQSPTHLIKTRGQQVTLRCSSQSGHNTVSWYQQALGQGPQFIFQYYREEENGRGNFPPRFSGLQFPNYSSELNVNALELDDSALYLCASSRALLAGGKETQYFGPGTRLLVL.

This sequence joins TRBV14 and TRBJ1-4; D is perhaps TRBD1 (5 bases). The CDR3 runs 16 residues. Germline CDR1 reads SGHDN; CDR2 reads FVKESK. V lost 3 bases to trimming and J lost 6 bases, with 17 bases between them. The CDR3 region has the DNA TGTGCCAGCAGCCAGCGAAGGGGAGGAATGTATGAAAAACTGTTTTTT. Encoded protein: CASSQRRGGMYEKLFF.

The chain has TRBV5-1 and TRBJ2-7; the match to TRBD2 covers 7 bases. Losses at the gene ends were 4 bases for V and 0 bases for J; bases not matched to a gene: 10. Per the germline V gene, CDR1 is SGHRS and CDR2 is YFSETQ. This CDR3 is built from 16 residues. The CDR3 sequence is CASSGTAGSNSYEQYF. CDR3 nucleotides: TGCGCCAGCAGCGGAACAGCGGGATCCAACTCCTACGAGCAGTACTTC.

The chain has TRBV14 and TRBJ2-6, with D perhaps matching TRBD1 (6 bases). Germline V gene data show CDR1 as SGHDN and CDR2 as FVKESK. V was clipped by 2 bases and J by 6 bases, with 17 bases between them. This CDR3 has 17 amino acids. In DNA, the CDR3 is TGTGCCAGCAGCCAATTTCAGGGGCCGACTGAGGCCAACGTCCTGACTTTC. It codes for CASSQFQGPTEANVLTF. The entire variable domain, with the rest obtained from reference TRBV14 and TRBJ2-6, is as follows: EAGVTQFPSHSVIEKGQTVTLRCDPISGHDNLYWYRRVMGKEIKFLLHFVKESKQDESGMPNNRFLAERTGGTYSTLKVQPAELEDSGVYFCASSQFQGPTEANVLTFGAGSRLTVL.

The rearrangement links TRBV27 to TRBJ2-7; 9 bases are shared with TRBD2. The CDR3 spans 16 residues. With V trimmed by 5 bases and J by 3 bases, 11 bases remained unmatched. Germline values: CDR1 MNHEY, CDR2 SMNVEV (reference sequence). The DNA of the CDR3 is TGTGCCAGCAGTCCACGAGGTAATAGCGGGGGCTACGAGCAGTACTTC. It translates to CASSPRGNSGGYEQYF.

The V gene is TRBV4-3, the J gene TRBJ2-7, with D possibly TRBD2 on 5 matching bases. The length of the CDR3 is 15 residues. Germline CDR1 reads LGHNA; CDR2 reads YSLEER. V lost 3 bases and J lost 6, with 18 bases in between. CDR3 DNA sequence: TGCGCCAGCAGCCACAGCGTCAGAGGGCAGCGCGAGCAGTACTTC. It yields the protein CASSHSVRGQREQYF.

The gene calls are TRBV7-9 and TRBJ2-1; TRBD2 agrees at 13 bases. The J segment lost 5 bases and the V segment lost 5 bases, leaving 3 bases of the junction unmatched. CDR1 is SEHNR and CDR2 is FQNEAQ in the germline V gene (reference sequence). CDR3 length: 15 amino acids. The CDR3 sequence is CASSPGLAGDNEQFF. The CDR3 DNA follows: TGTGCCAGCAGCCCCGGACTAGCGGGGGACAATGAGCAGTTCTTC.

V is TRBV5-1 and J is TRBJ1-4; maybe TRBD1 (5 bases). This CDR3 contains 15 residues. Germline V gene data show CDR1 as SGHRS and CDR2 as YFSETQ. V lost 0 bases, J lost 4 bases, and 10 bases lay in between. In DNA, the CDR3 is TGCGCCAGCAGCTTGGGAGTGGGGGGTAATGAAAAACTGTTTTTT. Its translation: CASSLGVGGNEKLFF.

The J gene is TRBJ2-3, the V gene TRBV27; TRBD1 is a possible D gene (6 bases). The length of the CDR3 is 19 residues. Germline CDR1 and CDR2: MNHEY and SMNVEV (reference sequence). Trimming took off 3 bases at V and 2 bases at J, with 24 bases between the two ends. DNA for the CDR3: TGTGCCAGCAGTTTCAGGGCAGGGGCCTATGTGGACGACACAGATACGCAGTATTTT. This translates into CASSFRAGAYVDDTDTQYF.

The chain uses TRBV18 and TRBJ2-7, with D hard to call. Germline values: CDR1 KGHSH, CDR2 LQKENI. This CDR3 region has 14 residues. Trimming stripped 3 bases from V and 1 base from J, with 10 bases between. CDR3 region: CASSPVAGSYEQYF. CDR3 nucleotides: TGTGCCAGCTCACCGGTGGCAGGTTCCTACGAGCAGTACTTC.

The chain combines TRBV7-9 with TRBJ1-5; D is ambiguous. Germline V gives CDR1 SEHNR, CDR2 FQNEAQ (reference sequence). The V and J ends lost 1 base and 4 bases respectively, with 11 bases between them. The CDR3 is made up of 15 amino acids. CDR3 bases: TGTGCCAGCAGCTTAGGAGGGCGCGGGAATCAGCCCCAGCATTTT. Translated: CASSLGGRGNQPQHF.

This clone was detected many times. The V call is TRBV6-5, the J call TRBJ1-1; D perhaps matches TRBD1 (5 bases). CDR1 is MNHEY, CDR2 SVGAGI, per germline. CDR3 length: 14 residues. The ends were cut back, 6 bases at V and 4 bases at J, with 15 bases in the middle. CDR3 sequence reads: CASSSAGGVTEAFF. CDR3 nucleotide sequence: TGTGCCAGCAGCTCAGCCGGGGGTGTCACTGAAGCTTTCTTT.

The V gene is TRBV11-2, the J gene TRBJ1-2; 7 nucleotides agree with TRBD1. The CDR3 consists of 12 residues. J lost 6 bases, V lost 5 bases, and 3 bases had no gene match. The germline V gene has CDR1 SGHAT and CDR2 FQNNGV. CDR3 region: CASSPRGDGYTF. The CDR3 coding sequence is TGTGCCAGCAGCCCCAGGGGGGATGGCTACACCTTC.

This clone was detected only once. The V call is TRBV18, the J call TRBJ1-2; D gene unclear. CDR3 size: 13 residues. V was trimmed by 3 bases and J by 8 bases, leaving 13 bases between them. Germline V gene data show CDR1 as KGHSH and CDR2 as LQKENI. The CDR3 DNA reads TGTGCCAGCTCACCTATACGACGGGTCGGCTACACCTTC. Translation gives CASSPIRRVGYTF.

The CDR3 DNA reads TGTGCCAGCAGCCAACAGACCTACGAGCAGTACTTC. It specifies CASSQQTYEQYF. The rearrangement joins TRBV14 to TRBJ2-7; D is uncertain. CDR1 SGHDN and CDR2 FVKESK come from the germline V gene. V lost 2 bases and J 2 bases, leaving 4 bases between the germline ends. This CDR3 has 12 residues.

The rearrangement joins TRBV4-2 to TRBJ1-5; D may be TRBD1 (5 bases). Trimming took off 5 bases at V and 9 bases at J, with 14 bases between the two ends. CDR3 length: 13 amino acids. The germline V gene has CDR1 LGHNA and CDR2 YNFKEQ. Here the CDR3 reads CASSYDRSLPQHF. The DNA of the CDR3 is TGTGCCAGCAGCTACGACAGAAGTCTGCCCCAGCATTTT.

The chain has TRBV5-1 and TRBJ1-1; TRBD1 might be the D (6 bases). Trimming left V 0 bases short and J 5 bases short, with 14 bases between. This CDR3 is built from 15 residues. Per germline, CDR1 SGHRS and CDR2 YFSETQ. DNA of the CDR3: TGCGCCAGCAGCTTGGCTCGCAGGGGTGAGACTGAAGCTTTCTTT. Amino acids: CASSLARRGETEAFF.

V and J are TRBV5-6 and TRBJ2-5; D ambiguous. The germline gives CDR1 SGHDT, CDR2 YYEEEE. Trimming pared 6 bases from V and 0 bases from J, leaving 12 bases between. This CDR3 is 14 amino acids long. DNA of the CDR3: TGTGCCAGCATTAGACTGCTTAACCAAGAGACCCAGTACTTC. Translating it yields CASIRLLNQETQYF. Full variable domain (missing parts from reference TRBV5-6 and TRBJ2-5): DAGVTQSPTHLIKTRGQQVTLRCSPKSGHDTVSWYQQALGQGPQFIFQYYEEEERQRGNFPDRFSGHQFPNYSSELNVNALLLGDSALYLCASIRLLNQETQYFGPGTRLLVL.

The chain uses TRBV7-9 and TRBJ2-7; D may be TRBD2 (6 bases). The CDR3 is 12 amino acids. V was shortened by 8 bases and J by 3 bases, with 11 bases between the two germline ends. Germline CDR1 SEHNR, CDR2 FQNEAQ (reference sequence). CDR3 in amino acids: CASERGDYEQYF. For the CDR3, the DNA is TGTGCCAGCGAGCGCGGGGACTACGAGCAGTACTTC. Using reference TRBV7-9 and TRBJ2-7 for the parts outside the CDR3, the full variable domain is DTGVSQNPRHKITKRGQNVTFRCDPISEHNRLYWYRQTLGQGPEFLTYFQNEAQLEKSRLLSDRFSAERPKGSFSTLEIQRTEQGDSAMYLCASERGDYEQYFGPGTRLTVT.

The chain joins TRBV6-5 to TRBJ2-7, with D possibly being TRBD1 (5 bases). CDR1 and CDR2 from the germline V gene are MNHEY and SVGAGI. The CDR3 has 15 residues. Trimming cost V 0 bases and J 2 bases, with 11 bases left between them. The CDR3 is CASSYSPDSTYEQYF. For the CDR3, the DNA is TGTGCCAGCAGTTACTCGCCCGACAGTACCTACGAGCAGTACTTC.

The rearrangement uses TRBV7-3 and TRBJ2-5, with D possibly matching TRBD2 (5 bases). Trimming shortened V by 2 bases and J by 7 bases, and 5 bases separated the two germline ends. This CDR3 is built from 11 residues. Germline assignment: CDR1 SGHTA and CDR2 FQGTGA. The CDR3 spells CASSLGGTQYF. DNA for the CDR3: TGTGCCAGCAGCTTAGGAGGGACCCAGTACTTC.

CDR3: CASSLGPVPYEQYF. As DNA, the CDR3 is TGTGCCAGCAGCTTAGGCCCGGTTCCCTACGAGCAGTACTTC. This chain links TRBV11-3 with TRBJ2-7, with D uncertain. V dropped 1 base and J dropped 2 bases, with 9 bases sitting between them. The CDR3 runs 14 residues. Germline lookup yields CDR1 SGHNT and CDR2 YENEEA.

The chain carries TRBV19 and TRBJ1-2; 10 positions match TRBD1. CDR1 is LNHDA and CDR2 is SQIVND in the germline V gene (reference sequence). V was pared by 4 bases and J by 8 bases, with 10 bases of the junction left unmatched. The CDR3 covers 15 residues. In nucleotides, the CDR3 is TGTGCCAGTAGTAAACCCGGGACAGGGGTATCAGGCTACACCTTC. Translated: CASSKPGTGVSGYTF.

This CDR3 reads CASSIAGGADGYTF. DNA for the CDR3: TGTGCCAGTAGTATTGCGGGGGGCGCGGATGGCTACACCTTC. The V and J genes are TRBV19 and TRBJ1-2, with D possibly being TRBD1 (6 bases). Germline V CDR1 and CDR2: LNHDA, SQIVND (reference sequence). The CDR3 contains 14 residues. V was pared by 3 bases and J by 6 bases, with 14 bases between. The variable domain in full, with the rest retrieved from reference TRBV19 and TRBJ1-2, is DGGITQSPKYLFRKEGQNVTLSCEQNLNHDAMYWYRQDPGQGLRLIYYSQIVNDFQKGDIAEGYSVSREKKESFPLTVTSAQKNPTAFYLCASSIAGGADGYTFGSGTRLTVV.

The chain joins TRBV11-2 to TRBJ2-3; a weak D match, TRBD2 (6 bases). Trimming removed 3 bases from V and 4 bases from J, with 14 bases in between. This CDR3 is 15 amino acids long. Germline values: CDR1 SGHAT, CDR2 FQNNGV. The CDR3 protein is CASSFALASSDTQYF. The CDR3 DNA follows: TGTGCCAGCAGCTTTGCACTAGCATCTTCAGATACGCAGTATTTT.

The chain uses TRBV10-3 and TRBJ1-5; D possibly corresponds to TRBD1 (6 bases). There are 12 residues in the CDR3. V shed 8 bases and J shed 5 bases, with 10 bases lying between them. Germline V gene sequence: CDR1 ENHRY, CDR2 SYGVKD. CDR3 DNA: TGTGCCATCCGACAGGATGATCAGCCCCAGCATTTT. Translation gives CAIRQDDQPQHF.

This clone occurred a few times. The V and J genes are TRBV13 and TRBJ2-7; D may be TRBD1 (6 bases). V was trimmed by 4 bases and J by 2 bases, leaving 18 bases between them. CDR3 length: 16 residues. Germline V gene sequence: CDR1 PRHDT, CDR2 FYEKMQ (reference sequence). CDR3 residues: CASSSTPEQGTYEQYF. The CDR3 DNA sequence: TGTGCCAGCAGCTCAACACCCGAACAGGGAACCTACGAGCAGTACTTC. The whole variable domain, remainder taken from reference TRBV13 and TRBJ2-7, is AAGVIQSPRHLIKEKRETATLKCYPIPRHDTVYWYQQGPGQDPQFLISFYEKMQSDKGSIPDRFSAQQFSDYHSELNMSSLELGDSALYFCASSSTPEQGTYEQYFGPGTRLTVT.

CDR3 coding DNA: TGTGCCAGCAGCTTAGCGAGAGTAGCGGGAGAGGCAGATACGCAGTATTTT. It encodes CASSLARVAGEADTQYF. This chain joins TRBV7-9 and TRBJ2-3, with 9 positions matching TRBD2. The CDR3 is 17 residues long. J was trimmed by 4 bases and V by 0 bases; bases with no gene match: 8. Germline V gene lookup returns CDR1 SEHNR and CDR2 FQNEAQ (reference sequence).